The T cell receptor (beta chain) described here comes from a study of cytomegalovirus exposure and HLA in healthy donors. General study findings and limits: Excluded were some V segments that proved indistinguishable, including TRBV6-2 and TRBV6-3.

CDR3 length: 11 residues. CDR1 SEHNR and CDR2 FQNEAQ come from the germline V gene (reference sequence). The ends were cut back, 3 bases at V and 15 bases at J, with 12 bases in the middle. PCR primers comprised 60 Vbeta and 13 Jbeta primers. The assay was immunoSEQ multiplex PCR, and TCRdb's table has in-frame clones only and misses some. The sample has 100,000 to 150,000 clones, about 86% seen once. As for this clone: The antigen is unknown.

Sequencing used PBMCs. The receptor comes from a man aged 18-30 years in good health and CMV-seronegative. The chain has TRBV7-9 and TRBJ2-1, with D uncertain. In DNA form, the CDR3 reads TGTGCCAGCAGCTTTCCCACAGTTCCGTTCTTC. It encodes CASSFPTVPFF.